The sequence of this TCR beta chain was determined in a study of cytomegalovirus exposure and HLA in healthy donors (dated by TCRdb to 2016 to 2017). About the full investigation: According to an earlier analysis of several hundred of the donors, about 180 million T cells yielded roughly 110 million unique TCR beta sequences and about 280 Gb of sequence data. Roughly 300 gigabases of sequencing data and some 85 million unique TCR sequences were included in an early release covering under 650 HLA-typed donors. Of the 300 to 450 genotyped donors, about 84% fell in the genetic ancestry cluster associated with self-reported Caucasian donors. The study aimed to test whether cataloging public T cell receptors could reveal signatures of past pathogen exposure. The T cell repertoires of under 750 subjects were profiled by immunosequencing and related to cytomegalovirus serostatus. Along with the approximately 700-subject first cohort, a separate validation cohort of over a hundred different subjects was used. The study combined high-throughput TCR immunosequencing, statistical association of individual TCRs with disease status, and machine learning to predict cytomegalovirus infection status. In a later analysis, previously published TCR beta repertoires from fewer than 750 donors were re-analyzed and high-resolution HLA genotyping was added so that TCR occurrence patterns could be studied. In the later analysis, no new phenotypic data were used to find candidate immune exposures; instead, reliance was placed on TCR beta sequences and their occurrence across donors. In an earlier analysis of more than 550 of the donors, high-throughput TCR beta sequencing was used to judge whether each TCR beta V gene segment behaved as functional or pseudogenic. Donor age, sex, ethnicity and CMV serostatus were compiled together with the repertoire data. In a later genetic analysis, genome-wide SNP genotypes for about three fifths of the roughly 670 donors were used, and that subset was treated as a discovery cohort. Every discovery cohort repertoire had been produced on one sequencing platform. HLA typing covered class I and class II loci at four-digit resolution. The number of donors typed differed by locus, with about 629-630 for A, B, C, DRB1 and DQB1, roughly 520 for DQA1, 600 to 610 for DPA1, and around 450 for DPB1. About five DR-DQ haplotypes were handled as single units for association and clustering, since linkage in the cohort was strong. Among some 410 genotyped donors of the cohort, an average of roughly 230,000 unique TCR beta nucleotide sequences was sequenced per donor, of which about 18% were non-productive. On the study overall, not on this receptor specifically: Most TCR sequences were observed very rarely across donors, whereas some public TCRs were present in many individuals. In this cohort, only TCR beta chains were sequenced, and detectable features were limited by the absence of alpha or paired-chain data. In an earlier analysis of some 500 of the donors, most TCR beta V segments appeared in productive rearrangements about 87% or about 30% of the time, broadly matching IMGT annotations. Linkage disequilibrium might explain the correlated functional status among segregating V segments, but an unknown experimental factor could not be ruled out. A later analysis found that most CMV-associated TCR beta chains appeared HLA-restricted, with HLA associations seemingly driven largely by CMV exposure. A few of the identified cytomegalovirus-associated TCR beta chains were confirmed in vitro to be specific for cytomegalovirus antigens. In a later analysis, around 15,000 TCR beta sequences were associated with specific HLA alleles at a false discovery rate of 0.05. According to a later genetic analysis, donors in an Asian-associated ancestry cluster had fewer N-insertions in productive TCRs than the approximately 700-donor mean. The presence/absence analyses assumed that sequencing depth was roughly uniform across donors, and that assumption may not be true. The study gave a list of 150 to 200 TCR beta chains associated with cytomegalovirus. A later analysis found that HLA-associated TCR beta chains were more clonally expanded and had lower generation probabilities than equally common non-associated chains. A further reported finding was that TCR beta sequences accurately predicted the HLA-A and HLA-B alleles for most subjects in the first cohort. When HLA alleles, especially DR and DQ, strongly co-occurred, TCR associations were difficult to assign to individual alleles. Because HLA typing was unavailable for some donors at each locus, only the typed subset was used in association tests. A group of highly shared sequence variants was considered likely to be a technical artifact of the sequencing pipeline. In a later analysis, TCR association rates were found to vary across HLA loci, with the most associated TCRs seen for DRB1 alleles and the fewest for HLA-C alleles. Several of the top co-occurrence clusters appeared to be linked to parvovirus B19, influenza, CMV and Epstein-Barr virus, according to a later analysis. Some IMGT-functional V segments, including TRBV6-2 and TRBV6-3, could not be distinguished by the 87-base-pair reads and were therefore excluded. An association between a missense DCLRE1C variant and V-gene and J-gene trimming of TCR beta chains was found in a later genetic analysis and replicated in an independent cohort. Cytomegalovirus status was reported to be diagnosed by the classifier with high specificity and sensitivity in both the original and validation cohorts. Seventeen rarely observed V segments, including chromosome 9 orphons, were excluded from the earlier analysis of approximately 500 of the donors because counts were too low. Immune exposure information for the cohort was limited to CMV serostatus. The authors suggested that the approach could potentially be extended to other disease states and immunological phenotypes.

In total, roughly 710 healthy bone marrow donors made up the cohort. At the time of sampling, every cohort member was nominally healthy, though immune exposures that went unrecorded were likely present. The donor tested CMV seronegative, placing the donor among the 350 or so seronegative members of the cohort. Each donor provided a peripheral blood sample, and peripheral blood mononuclear cells were used for TCR beta sequencing. The Qiagen DNeasy Blood Extraction Kit was used to extract genomic DNA from the blood cell samples. Library generation was performed with the immunoSEQ multiplex PCR assay. For the multiplex PCR, a mixture combining 60 forward primers for TCR Vbeta segments and 13 reverse primers for TCR Jbeta segments was used. The CDR3 region of rearranged TCR beta genes was amplified from genomic DNA by a multiplex PCR assay. The amplified TCR beta libraries were sequenced on the Illumina HiSeq System as 87-base-pair reads. On the study's bioinformatics: A later analysis tallied 75 million to 85 million unique TCR beta chains across the 666 repertoires, and about 12 million of those chains were shared by two or more donors. Raw reads were error-corrected and collapsed into unique sequences by a nearest-neighbor algorithm in which closely related sequences were merged to remove PCR and sequencing errors. CDR3 sequences were aligned to IMGT reference sequences to assign V, D and J gene segments. For a sequence to be retained, a match of at least six nucleotides to both a V gene segment and a J gene segment was required. Rearrangements were called productive when the CDR3 lacked stop codons and stayed in frame with V and J; all others were non-productive. CDR3 was defined by IMGT convention, running from the second conserved V-encoded cysteine to the conserved J-encoded phenylalanine. In an earlier analysis of more than 550 of the donors, sequences lacking an unambiguous match to a single V gene segment were excluded. In an earlier analysis of several hundred of the donors, V segments were called functional above 56.7% productive rearrangements and were called segregating when the between-donor standard deviation exceeded 5%. A statistical classification framework was built to diagnose cytomegalovirus status from the catalog of TCR beta chain sequences. V and J gene assignment, in a later analysis, came from comparing TCR nucleotide sequences with IMGT/GENE-DB human TR gene sequences. The TCRdist pipeline was used in a later analysis to assign CDR3 sequences and most-parsimonious VDJ recombination scenarios. In a later analysis, each TCR beta chain was defined by its CDR3 amino acid sequence together with its V-gene family, and reads without a unique V-gene family were excluded. In a later analysis, fewer than 600 highly shared, low-generation-probability nucleotide sequences were removed to address suspected cross-contamination and a sequencing artifact. In a later analysis, a clonal expansion index was calculated for each public chain from normalized within-repertoire ranks of inferred template counts. A later analysis computed generation probabilities with a VDJ recombination model fitted to out-of-frame rearrangements, and checked the results against IGoR. In a later analysis, TCR-TCR, TCR-HLA and TCR-CMV co-occurrence was scored with hypergeometric tests, and a repertoire-size bias correction was applied to TCR pairs. To estimate false discovery rates, a later analysis permuted the HLA or CMV assignments 20 times. In a later analysis, co-occurring TCRs were grouped using DBSCAN, with TCRdist sequence similarity added in when clustering inside HLA-allele-positive subsets. Repertoires with fewer than 30,000 or more than 120,000 public chains were left out of co-occurrence clustering, as were several repertoires with anomalous nucleotide sharing. Here the immuneACCESS table is served through TCRdb, limited to in-frame sequences with V and J called. Missing clones are a known gap in these copies; in checked studies unresolved V genes cover under half, and the rest lacks a known reason. D and trimming come from the DNA, and the V and J calls and clone size come from that table. For this sample the table gives around 90,000 clones, of which roughly 79% were detected only once. The leading ten clones occupy about 0.53% of the sample.

The CDR3 has 15 amino acids, counting the end cysteine and phenylalanine. The DNA shown is the 45-base CDR3, in frame from base 1. CDR1 and CDR2 are read off the germline V gene as SQVTM and ANQGSEA. Trimming takes 4 bases off V and 8 bases off J; junction bases not matched to a gene: 14. Concerning this clone: No cognate antigen has been identified for it. Base qualities were left out, and no much larger clone turns up one base away.

The sequence links TRBV29-1 to TRBJ2-7, with 10 bases matching TRBD2. The TCR sequence derives from a man younger than 40 in good health and CMV-seronegative. The sample consisted of PBMCs. CDR3 sequence: CSVGAVSGGTTKQYF. In nucleotides, the sequence is TGCAGCGTTGGGGCCGTTAGCGGGGGGACTACGAAGCAGTACTTC.